This T cell receptor beta chain was recovered during a study of OX40 agonist ivuxolimab in advanced cancers. Study background: Patients received the agonistic anti-OX40 (CD134) antibody ivuxolimab. A mean age of roughly 60 years, range about 20 to 79, was recorded, and approximately 79% were male. Regarding the study as a whole: Compared with CD4+, CD8+ T cells on average had more expanded clones.

Concerning this clone itself: Its antigen remains unknown.

The table came from immunoSEQ multiplex PCR; TCRdb's copy has only in-frame clones and leaves some out. The sample holds more than 70,000 clones, 85% seen once. Germline CDR1 and CDR2: MNHNS and SASEGT. Trimming pared 6 bases from V and 2 bases from J, leaving 13 bases between. The CDR3 contains 14 residues. The chain is built from TRBV6-1 and TRBJ2-5; a weak D match, TRBD1 (5 bases). Sequenced material: CD4+ or CD8+ T cells sorted from blood, taken in a trial of the OX40 agonist ivuxolimab. This receptor was identified in an adult with an advanced solid tumor such as melanoma, head and neck, liver or kidney cancer. For the CDR3, the DNA is TGTGCCAGCAGGGTAGGGGCCCTTCAAGAGACCCAGTACTTC. Translating it yields CASRVGALQETQYF.